Listed here are 10 T cell receptor beta chains from one sample, sequenced in a study of blood T cell repertoires in COVID-19. Sequencing used immunoSEQ multiplex PCR; TCRdb keeps in-frame clones, though not all of them. The data show fewer than 40,000 clones, with around nine tenths seen just once and about 14% held by the top ten. Sequencing used peripheral blood. The receptor set was obtained from a man aged 55 to 70 with active COVID-19.

CDR3 in DNA: TGTGCCAGCAGTTCCCGCATAGGGGGCCCAGATACGCAGTATTTT. Protein: CASSSRIGGPDTQYF. This chain links TRBV28 with TRBJ2-3, with 7 bases identical to TRBD1. Trimming at V came to 4 bases and at J to 4 bases, leaving 8 bases not matched to a gene. The CDR3 runs to 15 residues. Per the germline V gene, CDR1 is MDHEN and CDR2 is SYDVKM. Full variable domain (remainder filled in from reference TRBV28 and TRBJ2-3): DVKVTQSSRYLVKRTGEKVFLECVQDMDHENMFWYRQDPGLGLRLIYFSYDVKMKEKGDIPEGYSVSREKKERFSLILESASTNQTSMYLCASSSRIGGPDTQYFGPGTRLTVL.

This chain links TRBV21-1 with TRBJ1-3; TRBD1 is taken as the D call from the table, unchecked against the DNA. TRBV21-1 is termed a pseudogene. This CDR3 spans 15 amino acids. The CDR3, as DNA: TGTGCCAGCAGGCGGACAGTCTGCTCTGGAAACACCATATATTTT. It encodes CASRRTVCSGNTIYF.

A single count supports this clone. The rearrangement uses TRBV18 and TRBJ2-2, with 10 bases matching TRBD2. Germline lookup yields CDR1 KGHSH and CDR2 LQKENI. The CDR3 contains 15 residues. With 8 bases clipped from V and 4 bases from J, the junction kept 7 bases outside the gene matches. The DNA for the CDR3 is TGTGCCAGCCATCCTAGCGGGAGAGGCACCGGGGAGCTGTTTTTT. Translated, it gives CASHPSGRGTGELFF.

As to this clone: This sample includes further DNA sequences coding for the same CDR3. This rearrangement joins TRBV10-3 to TRBJ1-1; 9 bases map to TRBD1. Trimming took 3 bases from V and 0 from J; bases not matched to a gene: 5. Germline assignment: CDR1 ENHRY and CDR2 SYGVKD. This CDR3 has 16 residues. As DNA, the CDR3 is TGTGCCATCAGTGATTCCACAGGGGGCATGAACACTGAAGCTTTCTTT. The encoded protein is CAISDSTGGMNTEAFF.

The chain employs TRBV20-1 and TRBJ1-2; D is ambiguous. CDR3 length: 11 amino acids. Between the trimmed V and J ends, which lost 6 bases and 8 bases, there was a span of 13 bases. CDR1 and CDR2 from the germline V gene are DFQATT and SNEGSKA (reference sequence). The CDR3 DNA follows: TGCAGTGCCCGGACTGATCTAGGCTACACCTTC. Residues: CSARTDLGYTF.

J is TRBJ2-4 and V is TRBV19, with a weak D call TRBD1 (6 bases). The germline CDR1 and CDR2 sequences are LNHDA and SQIVND (reference sequence). Trimming removed 3 bases at V and 6 bases at J, with 12 bases between. This CDR3 spans 14 amino acids. The DNA for the CDR3 is TGTGCCAGTAGTATGGGGGCAGGGATAAACATTCAGTACTTC. Translating gives CASSMGAGINIQYF.

This chain connects TRBV13 to TRBJ2-1; 8 bases fit TRBD2. From germline, CDR1 is PRHDT and CDR2 FYEKMQ (reference sequence). The V segment lost 2 bases and the J segment 1 base; nucleotides outside the gene matches: 10. The CDR3 contains 18 residues. The CDR3 region is CASSLYSGGGRSYNEQFF. In nucleotides, the CDR3 is TGTGCCAGCAGCTTATATTCCGGGGGCGGGAGGTCCTACAATGAGCAGTTCTTC.

The V call is TRBV29-1, the J call TRBJ1-1; tentatively, D is TRBD1 (5 bases). Germline V CDR1 and CDR2: SQVTM, ANQGSEA. Trimming removed 5 bases at V and 0 bases at J, with 10 bases between. This CDR3 is 13 amino acids long. The CDR3 DNA reads TGCAGCGTTAACGAACAGGTGAACACTGAAGCTTTCTTT. This gives the protein CSVNEQVNTEAFF.

This clone was detected once. This chain links TRBV7-8 with TRBJ1-4; D gene unclear. Germline assignment: CDR1 SGHVS and CDR2 FQNEAQ. This CDR3 region has 16 residues. V lost 6 bases to trimming and J lost 0 bases, with 14 bases between them. CDR3 sequence reads: CASSSPRTATNEKLFF. CDR3 bases: TGTGCCAGCAGTTCTCCCCGGACTGCAACTAATGAAAAACTGTTTTTT.

The CDR3 protein is CASSVAVGGGEYGYTF. Here the CDR3 DNA reads TGTGCCAGCAGCGTAGCAGTGGGCGGGGGAGAATATGGCTACACCTTC. The genes are TRBV9 and TRBJ1-2; D might be TRBD1 (5 bases). Germline CDR1 is SGDLS and CDR2 is YYNGEE. This CDR3 contains 16 residues. Trimming left V 0 bases short and J 5 bases short, with 17 bases between.